One and the same sample provided the 27 T cell receptor beta chains below, sequenced in a study of patients and donors after allogeneic stem cell transplantation. TCRdb re-called the RT-PCR reads through MiXCR, storing one row per CDR3 protein. The table shows approximately 170,000 distinct CDR3 sequences, with roughly 24% occurring only once. Source material: blood, either unsorted or a sorted T cell fraction (not recorded which). All receptors derive from a human donor who was either an allogeneic HSCT recipient or a stem cell or donor lymphocyte infusion donor (not recorded which). It is not recorded whose cells these are; they may come from a transplant donor.

The rearrangement links TRBV18 to TRBJ1-1, with 12 bases that match TRBD1. The germline gives CDR1 KGHSH, CDR2 LQKENI. Trimming removed 7 bases from V and 5 bases from J; junction bases left unmatched: 5. The CDR3 spans 14 residues. For the CDR3, the DNA is TGTGCCAGCTGGGACAGGGGGCGAGGTACTGAAGCTTTCTTT. It is translated as CASWDRGRGTEAFF.

This clonotype came up a few times. The chain recombines TRBV10-3 with TRBJ1-6, with 9 bases fitting TRBD1. Germline-derived CDR1 and CDR2 are ENHRY and SYGVKD. The CDR3 covers 15 residues. Losses at the gene ends were 4 bases for V and 8 bases for J; bases not matched to a gene: 6. DNA for the CDR3: TGTGCCATCAGTGTAGAGGGACAGGGTGATTCACCCCTCCACTTT. This encodes CAISVEGQGDSPLHF.

The genes are TRBV10-3 and TRBJ2-3; D is unclear. The CDR3 is 17 amino acids. In germline, CDR1 is ENHRY, CDR2 SYGVKD. The ends were cut back, 4 bases at V and 2 bases at J, with 19 bases in the middle. The CDR3 sequence: CAISGLWDGLTTDTQYF. In nucleotides, the CDR3 is TGTGCCATCAGTGGTTTGTGGGATGGCCTAACCACAGATACGCAGTATTTT.

The chain combines TRBV20-1 with TRBJ1-2; 12 bases agree with TRBD1. V shed 5 bases, J shed 1 base, and the junction held 11 bases outside the gene matches. This CDR3 comprises 17 residues. The V gene's germline CDR1 is DFQATT and CDR2 SNEGSKA (reference sequence). This CDR3 is CSAQKGTGGRINYGYTF. CDR3 nucleotide sequence: TGCAGTGCTCAGAAGGGGACAGGGGGCCGAATTAACTATGGCTACACCTTC.

The chain employs TRBV15 and TRBJ2-1; D call uncertain. This CDR3 contains 14 residues. Germline loops: CDR1 LNHNV, CDR2 YYDKDF (reference sequence). The V gene lost 0 bases and the J gene lost 5 bases, with 8 bases spanning the gap. As DNA, the CDR3 is TGTGCCACCAGCAGAGATGGCAACGACAATGAGCAGTTCTTC. It codes for CATSRDGNDNEQFF.

This clonotype appeared a few times. The chain is built from TRBV20-1 and TRBJ1-1; no reliable D call. Germline V gene sequence: CDR1 DFQATT, CDR2 SNEGSKA (reference sequence). This CDR3 has 11 residues. The V gene lost 5 bases and the J gene lost 4 bases, with 8 bases spanning the gap. For the CDR3, the DNA is TGCAGTGCTTTCAAGAGCACTGAAGCTTTCTTT. Its translation: CSAFKSTEAFF.

CDR3 loop: CASSAADEQFF. CDR3 in DNA: TGTGCCAGCAGCGCCGCCGATGAGCAGTTCTTC. The J gene is TRBJ2-1, the V gene TRBV5-4; D is ambiguous. Germline assignment: CDR1 SGHNT and CDR2 YYREEE (reference sequence). V lost 4 bases, J lost 8 bases, and 7 bases lay in between. This CDR3 has 11 amino acids.

The chain employs TRBV12-3 or TRBV12-4 and TRBJ2-2; D gene ambiguous. The CDR3 runs to 15 residues. V lost 5 bases, J lost 0 bases, and 10 bases lay in between. CDR3 loop: CASSTTISNTGELFF. CDR3 DNA: TGTGCCAGCAGTACGACAATTTCGAACACCGGGGAGCTGTTTTTT.

A few counts support this clonotype. J is TRBJ2-1 and V is TRBV4-3, with D perhaps matching TRBD1 or TRBD2 (5 bases each). CDR1 is LGHNA, CDR2 YSLEER, per germline. The CDR3 covers 16 residues. Trimming pared 0 bases from V and 0 bases from J, leaving 9 bases between. CDR3 in amino acids: CASSQDWGSSYNEQFF. The CDR3 DNA reads as TGCGCCAGCAGCCAAGATTGGGGGAGCTCCTACAATGAGCAGTTCTTC.

The chain employs TRBV7-8 and TRBJ2-3, with 14 bases identical to TRBD2. The trim removed 2 bases at V and 4 bases at J, leaving 5 bases unmatched. Germline CDR1 and CDR2: SGHVS and FQNEAQ. This CDR3 comprises 17 residues. Here the CDR3 DNA reads TGTGCCAGCAGCTTAATGGGACTAGCGGGAGTCGCAGATACGCAGTATTTT. Protein product: CASSLMGLAGVADTQYF.

In this sample, this clonotype turned up a few times. The chain uses TRBV3-1 and TRBJ1-2, with D uncertain. This CDR3 is built from 12 residues. Germline CDR1 is LGHDT and CDR2 is YNNKEL (reference sequence). The V gene lost 1 base and the J gene lost 7 bases, with 7 bases spanning the gap. The CDR3 nucleotides are TGTGCCAGCAGCCAAGTCGCCGTTGGCTACACCTTC. Amino acids: CASSQVAVGYTF. Combining the CDR3 with reference TRBV3-1 and TRBJ1-2 gives the whole variable domain DTAVSQTPKYLVTQMGNDKSIKCEQNLGHDTMYWYKQDSKKFLKIMFSYNNKELIINETVPNRFSPKSPDKAHLNLHINSLELGDSAVYFCASSQVAVGYTFGSGTRLTVV.

Details on this clonotype: One junction end does not reproduce the germline sequence, and a read error may be involved. The rearrangement uses TRBV7-6 and TRBJ1-4; D gene ambiguous. CDR1 and CDR2 (germline): SGHVS, FNYEAQ. CDR3 size: 14 residues. The CDR3 sequence: CASSSTTGSERLFF. CDR3 in DNA: TGTGCCAGCAGCTCTACTACGGGGAGTGAAAGACTGTTTTTT.

This clonotype was detected a few times. The chain recombines TRBV7-2 with TRBJ2-2; the D gene is possibly TRBD1 (6 bases). Germline CDR1 and CDR2: SGHTA and FQGNSA. This CDR3 has 13 amino acids. With 5 bases removed from V and 6 bases from J, the gap between germline ends came to 10 bases. This CDR3 is CASSGYRAGELFF. The DNA for the CDR3 is TGTGCCAGCAGCGGATACAGGGCCGGGGAGCTGTTTTTT.

This clonotype was counted only a few times. The rearrangement joins TRBV12-3 or TRBV12-4 to TRBJ2-7, with TRBD1 as a possible D gene (6 bases). CDR3 length equals 11 residues. Trimming stripped 4 bases from V and 12 bases from J, with 13 bases between. DNA for the CDR3: TGTGCCAGCAGTTCACGACAGGCCCTGTACTTC. Amino acid sequence: CASSSRQALYF.

The rearrangement joins TRBV20-1 to TRBJ2-7; D gene uncertain. Germline-derived CDR1 and CDR2 are DFQATT and SNEGSKA (reference sequence). This CDR3 region has 13 residues. V gave up 2 bases and J gave up 6 bases, with 14 bases separating them. CDR3 sequence (DNA): TGCAGTGCTAGAATTCGTTGGGCAGGCGAGCAGTACTTC. Translation gives CSARIRWAGEQYF.

This clonotype was counted between two and nine times. The rearrangement links TRBV24-1 to TRBJ2-1; a possible D gene is TRBD1 (6 bases). Germline CDR1 KGHDR, CDR2 SFDVKD. This CDR3 spans 14 amino acids. V was clipped by 4 bases and J by 3 bases, with 9 bases between them. The CDR3 loop reads CATSDVDSYNEQFF. Written as DNA, the CDR3 is TGTGCCACCAGTGACGTGGACAGCTACAATGAGCAGTTCTTC.

This clonotype occurred many times. The chain uses TRBV20-1 and TRBJ1-6; D gene uncertain. The CDR3 extends over 15 amino acids. The germline V gene encodes CDR1 DFQATT and CDR2 SNEGSKA (reference sequence). V was clipped by 6 bases and J by 3 bases, with 15 bases between them. CDR3 DNA sequence: TGCAGTGCCCCGGGGAGAACGGGCTATAATTCACCCCTCCACTTT. Residues: CSAPGRTGYNSPLHF.

This clonotype occurred a few times. The chain recombines TRBV3-1 with TRBJ2-7; 7 bases are a match to TRBD1. The ends lost 3 bases at V and 0 bases at J; junction bases unmatched: 8. The CDR3 extends over 16 amino acids. Germline V lookup: CDR1 LGHDT, CDR2 YNNKEL (reference sequence). The CDR3 DNA reads TGTGCCAGCAGCCACCGGTGGAGACAGGGCTCCTACGAGCAGTACTTC. Its protein is CASSHRWRQGSYEQYF.

In this sample, this clonotype turned up a few times. The J gene is TRBJ1-2, the V gene TRBV7-2, with D hard to call. CDR1 is SGHTA and CDR2 is FQGNSA in the germline V gene. Trimming shortened V by 5 bases and J by 7 bases, and 20 bases separated the two germline ends. This CDR3 comprises 15 residues. The CDR3 loop reads CASSPALVREGGYTF. As DNA, the CDR3 is TGTGCCAGCAGCCCAGCCCTAGTGAGGGAGGGTGGCTACACCTTC.

This clonotype came up many times. V gene TRBV5-1 combines with J gene TRBJ1-4; a possible D gene is TRBD1 (5 bases). This CDR3 is 15 amino acids long. The V end lost 0 bases, the J end lost 8 bases, and 14 bases lay between the germline ends. The germline CDR1 and CDR2 sequences are SGHRS and YFSETQ. The CDR3 DNA reads TGCGCCAGCAGCTTGGGCGTGGGACGATCGGAAAAACTGTTTTTT. This encodes CASSLGVGRSEKLFF. Full variable domain (remainder filled in from reference TRBV5-1 and TRBJ1-4): KAGVTQTPRYLIKTRGQQVTLSCSPISGHRSVSWYQQTPGQGLQFLFEYFSETQRNKGNFPGRFSGRQFSNSRSEMNVSTLELGDSALYLCASSLGVGRSEKLFFGSGTQLSVL.

In this sample, this clonotype turned up many times. The genes are TRBV15 and TRBJ1-4; D remains unclear. The V end was cut by 1 base, the J end by 4 bases, with 7 bases between. Germline V gives CDR1 LNHNV, CDR2 YYDKDF (reference sequence). This CDR3 contains 14 residues. In nucleotides, the CDR3 is TGTGCCACCAGCAGAGTTGCTCTTAATGAAAAACTGTTTTTT. Its translation is CATSRVALNEKLFF.

This chain uses TRBV29-1 with TRBJ2-2; D unresolved. V lost 4 bases to trimming and J lost 1 base, with 1 base between them. Germline V gene lookup returns CDR1 SQVTM and CDR2 ANQGSEA. The CDR3 runs to 11 residues. CDR3 amino acids: CSVGNTGELFF. CDR3 coding DNA: TGCAGCGTTGGGAACACCGGGGAGCTGTTTTTT.

The rearrangement joins TRBV5-1 to TRBJ1-3; 10 positions match TRBD1. CDR1 and CDR2 from the germline V gene are SGHRS and YFSETQ. V shed 2 bases and J 8 bases; nucleotides not matched to a gene: 7. CDR3 size: 15 residues. The CDR3: CASSFLGQGEDTIYF. Written as DNA, the CDR3 is TGCGCCAGCAGCTTTCTTGGACAGGGGGAAGACACCATATATTTT.

Only a few counts were recorded for this clonotype. The rearrangement uses TRBV6-4 and TRBJ2-2, with D perhaps being TRBD1 or TRBD2 (5 bases each). V gave up 0 bases and J gave up 3 bases, with 11 bases separating them. There are 16 residues in the CDR3. Germline V gene lookup returns CDR1 MRHNA and CDR2 SNTAGT. The CDR3 sequence is CASSDSGREYTGELFF. The CDR3 DNA sequence: TGTGCCAGCAGTGACTCGGGCAGGGAGTACACCGGGGAGCTGTTTTTT.

This clonotype was recorded a few times. The rearrangement links TRBV5-4 to TRBJ2-3, with 8 bases aligning to TRBD2. Trimming cost V 6 bases and J 0 bases; bases outside gene matches: 6. The CDR3 covers 15 residues. Germline V gives CDR1 SGHNT, CDR2 YYREEE (reference sequence). The CDR3 loop is CASTSGGTSTDTQYF. CDR3 coding DNA: TGTGCCAGCACCTCGGGGGGGACCAGCACAGATACGCAGTATTTT.

This clonotype occurred a few times. V usage is TRBV3-1 and J usage is TRBJ2-7; D is uncertain. From germline, CDR1 is LGHDT and CDR2 YNNKEL (reference sequence). Trimming removed 1 base at V and 9 bases at J, with 13 bases between. The CDR3 has 13 residues. The CDR3 reads CASSQGVPDGQYF. Here the CDR3 DNA reads TGTGCCAGCAGCCAAGGGGTCCCGGACGGGCAGTACTTC.

The chain uses TRBV9 and TRBJ1-6; 7 nucleotides match TRBD1. Germline loops: CDR1 SGDLS, CDR2 YYNGEE. The CDR3 is 16 amino acids. V trimming: 0 bases; J trimming: 4 bases; junction bases outside the gene matches: 4. The CDR3 DNA sequence: TGTGCCAGCAGCGTAGAGGGGACAGCATATAATTCACCCCTCCACTTT. It codes for CASSVEGTAYNSPLHF. Together with reference TRBV9 and TRBJ1-6, the CDR3 gives the full variable domain: DSGVTQTPKHLITATGQRVTLRCSPRSGDLSVYWYQQSLDQGLQFLIQYYNGEERAKGNILERFSAQQFPDLHSELNLSSLELGDSALYFCASSVEGTAYNSPLHFGNGTRLTVT.